This entry describes one T cell receptor beta chain. No antigen is known for it. These data are taken from a study of molecular identifiers for immune sequencing clone quantification. Points from the study as a whole: Sharing of a barcode by identical TCR molecules could cause highly expanded clone sizes to be underestimated.

TCRdb recomputed calls from the PCR reads with MiXCR, one row per CDR3 protein. The table lists around 470,000 distinct CDR3 sequences, roughly 26% of them singletons. CDR3 length equals 15 residues. Germline-derived CDR1 and CDR2 are LNHDA and SQIVND (reference sequence). V trimming: 5 bases; J trimming: 9 bases; junction bases outside the gene matches: 8. The source material was naive CD8+ T cells from blood, with Jurkat cell RNA spiked in. Subset indicated: FACS-sorted CD8+CD4-CCR7+CD45RA+ naive T cells. The gene calls are TRBV19 and TRBJ1-6; TRBD1 aligns across 9 bases. The clonotype originates from a human donor in good health. Some libraries in this study had Jurkat cell RNA spiked in. DNA of the CDR3: TGTGCCAGTAGTTTTCCAGACAGGGGGAGTTCACCCCTCCACTTT. Protein product: CASSFPDRGSSPLHF.